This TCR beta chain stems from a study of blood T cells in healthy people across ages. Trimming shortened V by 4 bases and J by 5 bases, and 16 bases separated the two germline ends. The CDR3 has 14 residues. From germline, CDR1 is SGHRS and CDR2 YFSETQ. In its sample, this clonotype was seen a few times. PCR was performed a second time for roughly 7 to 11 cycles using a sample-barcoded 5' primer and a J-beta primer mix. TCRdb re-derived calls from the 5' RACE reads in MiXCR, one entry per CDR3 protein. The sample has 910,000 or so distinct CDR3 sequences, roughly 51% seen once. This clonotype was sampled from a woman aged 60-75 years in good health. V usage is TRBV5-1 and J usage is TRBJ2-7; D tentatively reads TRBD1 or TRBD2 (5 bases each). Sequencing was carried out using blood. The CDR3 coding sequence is TGCGCCAGCAGCGCCCTGGGGGAGATACACGAGCAGTACTTC. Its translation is CASSALGEIHEQYF.